This T cell receptor (beta chain) stems from a study of cytomegalovirus exposure and HLA in healthy donors. The PCR contained 60 Vbeta and 13 Jbeta primers. The protocol was immunoSEQ multiplex PCR, while the TCRdb copy is restricted to in-frame clones and leaves out a portion. The table includes under 200,000 clones, about four fifths detected once. This cohort consisted of healthy bone marrow donors. Study results and caveats: Despite most TCR sequences being rare, some public TCRs occurred in many donors. Sequencing depth roughly uniform across donors was assumed in presence/absence analyses.

This clone has only one observation. Its antigen is not known. Trimming took 2 bases from V and 1 from J, leaving 16 bases between them. This CDR3 contains 17 residues. Germline V gene lookup returns CDR1 MGHDK and CDR2 SYGVNS. Sequencing input: PBMCs. The V and J genes are TRBV25-1 and TRBJ2-3; a possible D gene is TRBD2 (6 bases). This sequence originates from a woman aged 18-29 years in good health and CMV-seronegative. DNA for the CDR3: TGTGCCAGCAGTGAAAAAGGACTATGGATTGGCACAGATACGCAGTATTTT. Encoded protein: CASSEKGLWIGTDTQYF.